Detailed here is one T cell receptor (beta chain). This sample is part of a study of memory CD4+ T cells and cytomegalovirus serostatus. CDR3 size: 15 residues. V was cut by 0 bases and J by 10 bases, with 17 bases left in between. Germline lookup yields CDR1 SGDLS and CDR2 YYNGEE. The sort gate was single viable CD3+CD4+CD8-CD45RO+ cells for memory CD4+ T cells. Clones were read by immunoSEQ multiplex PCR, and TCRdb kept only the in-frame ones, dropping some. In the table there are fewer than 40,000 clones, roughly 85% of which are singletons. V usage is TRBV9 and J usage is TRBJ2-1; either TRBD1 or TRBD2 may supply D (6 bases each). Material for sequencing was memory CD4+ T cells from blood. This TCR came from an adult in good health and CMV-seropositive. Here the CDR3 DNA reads TGTGCCAGCAGCGTAGATCCGGGGGCGCATAGAGAGCAGTTCTTC. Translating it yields CASSVDPGAHREQFF. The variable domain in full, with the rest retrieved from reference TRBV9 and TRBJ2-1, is DSGVTQTPKHLITATGQRVTLRCSPRSGDLSVYWYQQSLDQGLQFLIQYYNGEERAKGNILERFSAQQFPDLHSELNLSSLELGDSALYFCASSVDPGAHREQFFGPGTRLTVL.